The 4 T cell receptor beta chains below were found in one sample sequenced in a study of T cell changes during pregnancy in multiple sclerosis. The data were produced by immunoSEQ multiplex PCR, yet TCRdb's version contains in-frame clones alone and is incomplete. The sample records about 73,000 clones, roughly 90% being singletons. Specimen: peripheral blood, collected after pregnancy. Source of these receptors: a female donor in good health, enrolled as a control in a pregnancy study.

The chain employs TRBV5-1 and TRBJ1-4; D gene uncertain. CDR3 length equals 13 residues. V was cut by 3 bases and J by 8 bases, with 11 bases left in between. Per the germline V gene, CDR1 is SGHRS and CDR2 is YFSETQ. CDR3 region: CASSYGVKEKLFF. CDR3 nucleotides: TGCGCCAGCAGCTACGGAGTGAAGGAAAAACTGTTTTTT.

The V and J genes are TRBV2 and TRBJ2-7; D perhaps matches TRBD2 (6 bases). V lost 8 bases and J 5 bases, leaving 13 bases between the germline ends. The CDR3 sequence is 12 residues long. Germline-derived CDR1 and CDR2 are SNHLY and FYNNEI. CDR3 in amino acids: CASLAPAHEQYF. The CDR3 region has the DNA TGTGCCAGCCTAGCGCCAGCCCACGAGCAGTACTTC.

V and J are TRBV12-5 and TRBJ1-6; D call uncertain. Germline CDR1 LGHNT, CDR2 FRNRAP. Trimming removed 4 bases from V and 9 bases from J, with 13 bases in between. The CDR3 loop spans 14 amino acids. The CDR3 bases are TGTGCTAGTGGTTCCGGTATGGTCGGTTCACCCCTCCACTTT. It encodes CASGSGMVGSPLHF.

This clone came up once. The genes are TRBV19 and TRBJ2-1, with a weak D call TRBD2 (5 bases). This CDR3 region has 14 residues. The germline gives CDR1 LNHDA, CDR2 SQIVND (reference sequence). Trimming cost V 1 base and J 7 bases, with 11 bases left between them. The CDR3 is CASSIGFRRNEQFF. The CDR3 region has the DNA TGTGCCAGTAGTATAGGGTTCAGGAGGAATGAGCAGTTCTTC.